This TCR beta chain was sequenced during a study of PD-1 blockade in classical Hodgkin lymphoma. About the research overall: It was nivolumab at 3 mg/kg, given intravenously every 2 weeks, that patients received. Study results and limitations: Relative to healthy donors, newly diagnosed patients reportedly had lower baseline TCR diversity, which was reported as lower still in relapsed/refractory patients.

As for this clone: Its specificity is not known.

Measured with immunoSEQ multiplex PCR; TCRdb has only the in-frame clones, and not every one. This sample has 20,000 to 25,000 clones, with around 80% found just once. Trimming pared 4 bases from V and 0 bases from J, leaving 20 bases between. From germline, CDR1 is SGHRS and CDR2 YFSETQ. The CDR3 has 18 residues. All patients experienced relapse after autologous stem cell transplantation, and brentuximab vedotin exposure was variable. This chain connects TRBV5-1 to TRBJ1-3; D is perhaps TRBD1 (6 bases). The specimen comprised peripheral blood mononuclear cells (PBMCs), sampled before the second cycle of nivolumab. This TCR was recovered from a human donor with classical Hodgkin lymphoma. The CDR3 is CASSPEGGGSFSGNTIYF. The CDR3 DNA is TGCGCCAGCAGCCCGGAAGGGGGGGGGAGTTTCTCTGGAAACACCATATATTTT. The full variable domain, in which reference TRBV5-1 and TRBJ1-3 provide the parts outside the CDR3, is KAGVTQTPRYLIKTRGQQVTLSCSPISGHRSVSWYQQTPGQGLQFLFEYFSETQRNKGNFPGRFSGRQFSNSRSEMNVSTLELGDSALYLCASSPEGGGSFSGNTIYFGEGSWLTVV.